This T cell receptor beta chain was identified during a study of T cells in Graves' hyperthyroidism and ophthalmopathy. Notes on this clonotype: Its matching antigen is unknown.

Germline trimming cut 3 bases from V and 3 bases from J; bases unmatched to any gene: 12. The CDR3 runs 18 residues. Germline V lookup: CDR1 SGHNT, CDR2 YYREEE (reference sequence). For Graves' hyperthyroidism to be stable, ophthalmopathy could not progress within 18 months. Template material for amplifying TCR beta CDR3 regions consisted of RNA transcripts. HTBI primers were used for first-round RT-PCR of the TCR CDR3. TCRdb recomputed calls from the multiplex PCR reads with MiXCR, one row per CDR3 protein. This sample has 750,000 to 900,000 distinct CDR3 sequences, with approximately 40% found just once. The study's findings and limits: Stable hyperthyroidism and ophthalmopathy were separated using 13 V-J signatures. Blood shared most expanded thyroid clonotypes above 0.001. Ophthalmopathy onset followed model prediction by a median about 6.9 months.

The sequence was collected from a man between 18 and 29 years old with Graves' hyperthyroidism. The chain uses TRBV5-4 and TRBJ1-6; 7 nucleotides align to TRBD1. Sequenced input: blood. CDR3 protein: CASSSGTDRRLYNSPLHF. The DNA for the CDR3 is TGTGCCAGCAGCTCCGGGACAGATAGAAGACTCTATAATTCACCCCTCCACTTT. The full variable domain, with the rest looked up from reference TRBV5-4 and TRBJ1-6, is ETGVTQSPTHLIKTRGQQVTLRCSSQSGHNTVSWYQQALGQGPQFIFQYYREEENGRGNFPPRFSGLQFPNYSSELNVNALELDDSALYLCASSSGTDRRLYNSPLHFGNGTRLTVT.